A single sample gave rise to the 5 T cell receptor beta chains below, sequenced in a study of blood T cell repertoires in COVID-19. The data were produced by immunoSEQ multiplex PCR, yet TCRdb's version contains in-frame clones alone and is incomplete. This table holds 400,000 or so clones, around 87% found once. Sample: PBMCs or T cells enriched from blood (not recorded which). The receptor set was obtained from a man aged 35 to 55 in a cohort exposed to, infected with or recovered from COVID-19 (not recorded which).

This rearrangement joins TRBV3-1 (or the pseudogene TRBV3-2) to TRBJ2-1; 10 bases align to TRBD2. V shed 0 bases, J shed 4 bases, and the junction held 0 bases outside the gene matches. Germline lookup yields CDR1 LGHDT and CDR2 YNNKEL (reference sequence). This CDR3 is built from 15 residues. The CDR3 DNA is TGTGCCAGCAGCCAAGATAGCGGGAGGTACAATGAGCAGTTCTTC. Its translation: CASSQDSGRYNEQFF.

The gene calls are TRBV15 and TRBJ1-2; 8 nucleotides line up with TRBD1. The CDR3 covers 14 residues. Losses at the gene ends were 6 bases for V and 2 bases for J; bases not matched to a gene: 5. In germline, CDR1 is LNHNV, CDR2 YYDKDF (reference sequence). CDR3: CATSQGAMNYGYTF. The CDR3 DNA is TGTGCCACCAGTCAGGGGGCGATGAACTATGGCTACACCTTC.

The rearrangement joins TRBV3-1 (or the pseudogene TRBV3-2) to TRBJ2-1, with 7 positions matching TRBD2. V lost 1 base, J lost 8 bases, and 14 bases stayed unmatched. This CDR3 has 17 amino acids. Looked up from germline, CDR1 is LGHDT and CDR2 is YNNKEL (reference sequence). CDR3: CASSQGGRGGSLYEQFF. The CDR3 coding sequence is TGTGCCAGCAGCCAAGGGGGGAGGGGCGGGAGTTTGTATGAGCAGTTCTTC.

The chain links TRBV7-2 to TRBJ1-4, with a weak D call TRBD1 (6 bases). In germline, CDR1 is SGHTA, CDR2 FQGNSA. There are 15 residues in the CDR3. V was shortened by 1 base and J by 7 bases, with 13 bases between the two germline ends. The chain's CDR3 is CASSLDWGGGEKLFF. DNA for the CDR3: TGTGCCAGCAGCTTAGACTGGGGAGGGGGTGAAAAACTGTTTTTT. Combining the CDR3 with reference TRBV7-2 and TRBJ1-4 gives the whole variable domain GAGVSQSPSNKVTEKGKDVELRCDPISGHTALYWYRQSLGQGLEFLIYFQGNSAPDKSGLPSDRFSAERTGGSVSTLTIQRTQQEDSAVYLCASSLDWGGGEKLFFGSGTQLSVL.

The rearrangement joins TRBV30 to TRBJ1-2; perhaps TRBD1 as D (5 bases). CDR1 GTSNPN and CDR2 SVGIG come from the germline V gene (reference sequence). This CDR3 is 13 amino acids long. V lost 5 bases, J lost 1 base, and 11 bases lay in between. CDR3 bases: TGTGCCTGGGCTCGCAGGGTTAACTATGGCTACACCTTC. Translated: CAWARRVNYGYTF.